This T cell receptor (beta chain) was recovered during a study of shared clonotypes between healthy human individuals. Study details: In total, the donors were a couple of women and a few men aged 18 to 49.

Naive CD8 populations comprised CD45RO-negative cells positively selected for CCR7, excluding terminally differentiated effector memory CD45RA+ cells. The donors were all Caucasian adults (living in Nashville, Tennessee). Deep-level running was used for the assay. Original processing notes: ImmunoSEQ yielded junction-only sequences lacking quality scores, so filtering differed. Assay used: immunoSEQ multiplex PCR; TCRdb lists only in-frame clones, some missing. That table furnishes V, J and clone size, whereas the DNA furnished D and trimming. The sample shows about 2 million clones, roughly 95% of them seen only once. Trimming cost V 1 base and J 5 bases; bases outside gene matches: 2. Germline CDR1 and CDR2: MGHRA and YSYEKL. The CDR3 has 17 amino acids.

The clonotype comes from a young man in good health. This rearrangement joins TRBV4-1 to TRBJ2-2; TRBD2 matches 15 bases. The sample taken for sequencing was naive CD8+ T cells sorted from blood. The CDR3 loop reads CASSQGTSGGETGELFF. CDR3 DNA: TGCGCCAGCAGCCAAGGGACTAGCGGGGGGGAGACCGGGGAGCTGTTTTTT.